Following are 26 T cell receptor beta chains from one sample sequenced in a study of T-cell memory formation after mild COVID-19. TCRdb processed the 5' RACE reads anew with MiXCR; each CDR3 protein has one entry. This sample has about 250,000 distinct CDR3 sequences, with roughly 15% found just once. Sequenced input: PBMCs or a T cell subset sorted from them (not recorded which). The receptor set was obtained from a man aged 18 to 29 who had mild COVID-19 (a few samples of this study predate the infection). Cell type and time point are not known.

The chain recombines TRBV5-6 with TRBJ1-5; no clear D gene. Trimming removed 0 bases from V and 5 bases from J, with 9 bases in between. Germline CDR1 and CDR2: SGHDT and YYEEEE. The CDR3 consists of 14 residues. The CDR3 coding sequence is TGTGCCAGCAGCTTGGCTGCCTTAGATCAGCCCCAGCATTTT. Its protein is CASSLAALDQPQHF.

This clonotype was seen only a few times. This sequence joins TRBV5-1 and TRBJ1-2; D gene uncertain. The CDR3 runs to 14 residues. With 2 bases removed from V and 0 bases from J, the gap between germline ends came to 8 bases. Germline CDR1 reads SGHRS; CDR2 reads YFSETQ. The CDR3 nucleotides are TGCGCCAGCAGCTTCCACCCAGCTAACTATGGCTACACCTTC. As protein: CASSFHPANYGYTF. Combining the CDR3 with reference TRBV5-1 and TRBJ1-2 gives the whole variable domain KAGVTQTPRYLIKTRGQQVTLSCSPISGHRSVSWYQQTPGQGLQFLFEYFSETQRNKGNFPGRFSGRQFSNSRSEMNVSTLELGDSALYLCASSFHPANYGYTFGSGTRLTVV.

The rearrangement links TRBV10-3 to TRBJ2-2, with 7 bases aligning to TRBD2. Germline V gives CDR1 ENHRY, CDR2 SYGVKD. After removal of 2 bases from V and 7 bases from J, the junction contained 1 base not matched to a gene. The CDR3 covers 13 residues. As DNA, the CDR3 is TGTGCCATCAGTGAGGCGGGGGTCGGGGAGCTGTTTTTT. Its translation is CAISEAGVGELFF.

In its sample, this clonotype was seen many times. This sequence joins TRBV5-1 and TRBJ2-5; TRBD1 or TRBD2 may be the D gene (5 bases each). The V gene lost 4 bases and the J gene lost 3 bases, with 10 bases spanning the gap. The CDR3 covers 13 residues. Germline CDR1 reads SGHRS; CDR2 reads YFSETQ. The CDR3 nucleotides read TGCGCCAGCAGCCTAGGGACGGAAGAGACCCAGTACTTC. Its translation is CASSLGTEETQYF.

Only a few counts were recorded for this clonotype. The V call is TRBV7-9, the J call TRBJ2-7; 10 nucleotides match TRBD1. The CDR3 contains 14 residues. The germline CDR1 and CDR2 sequences are SEHNR and FQNEAQ (reference sequence). Losses at the gene ends were 4 bases for V and 7 bases for J; bases not matched to a gene: 7. The CDR3 nucleotides read TGTGCCAGCAGCTCGAGACAGGGGGCCGGGGAGCAGTACTTC. Its translation: CASSSRQGAGEQYF.

J is TRBJ2-2 and V is TRBV7-2; no reliable D call. Trimming took 11 bases from V and 4 from J, leaving 23 bases between them. The CDR3 is 16 amino acids. Germline CDR1 SGHTA, CDR2 FQGNSA. CDR3 DNA: TGTGCCGTAACCCTCCTCAGTGGACCTAGCACCGGGGAGCTGTTTTTT. It codes for CAVTLLSGPSTGELFF.

This clonotype was counted between two and nine times. The chain combines TRBV7-2 with TRBJ2-3, with D perhaps TRBD2 (5 bases). The CDR3 has 15 residues. CDR1 is SGHTA and CDR2 is FQGNSA in the germline V gene. V was trimmed by 1 base and J by 2 bases, leaving 10 bases between them. CDR3 DNA: TGTGCCAGCAGCTTAGATCCTAGCTACACAGATACGCAGTATTTT. It yields the protein CASSLDPSYTDTQYF.

The sample holds a few counts of this clonotype. V gene TRBV7-2 combines with J gene TRBJ1-5; the D gene is possibly TRBD1 (6 bases). Germline CDR1 SGHTA, CDR2 FQGNSA. CDR3 length: 13 residues. V was trimmed by 4 bases and J by 4 bases, leaving 8 bases between them. CDR3 loop: CASSWTENQPQHF. Here the CDR3 DNA reads TGTGCCAGCAGCTGGACAGAGAATCAGCCCCAGCATTTT.

This clonotype has a handful of counts. The J gene is TRBJ2-3, the V gene TRBV9; D gene ambiguous. The ends were cut back, 0 bases at V and 5 bases at J, with 10 bases in the middle. Germline V lookup: CDR1 SGDLS, CDR2 YYNGEE. The CDR3 contains 14 residues. CDR3 sequence reads: CASSVVAREDTQYF. The CDR3 DNA sequence: TGTGCCAGCAGCGTAGTAGCTAGGGAAGATACGCAGTATTTT.

The sample holds a few counts of this clonotype. The chain combines TRBV5-1 with TRBJ2-7; D unclear. Germline-derived CDR1 and CDR2 are SGHRS and YFSETQ. Between the trimmed V and J ends, which lost 5 bases and 12 bases, there was a span of 27 bases. CDR3 size: 15 residues. This CDR3 reads CASSSGPAGPSTWYV. The CDR3 coding sequence is TGCGCCAGCAGTTCCGGACCCGCCGGGCCTTCAACTTGGTACGTC.

V is TRBV7-2 and J is TRBJ1-1, with D uncertain. The germline CDR1 and CDR2 sequences are SGHTA and FQGNSA. CDR3 length: 15 residues. V lost 0 bases, J lost 1 base, and 9 bases lay in between. Here the CDR3 reads CASSLARSANTEAFF. CDR3 sequence (DNA): TGTGCCAGCAGCTTAGCGAGGTCAGCGAACACTGAAGCTTTCTTT.

This sequence joins TRBV5-1 and TRBJ2-4, with D perhaps TRBD1 (8 bases). Germline CDR1 reads SGHRS; CDR2 reads YFSETQ. The CDR3 runs to 14 residues. Trimming pared 0 bases from V and 8 bases from J, leaving 12 bases between. In DNA form, the CDR3 reads TGCGCCAGCAGCTTGGCCACAGGGGGGGACATTCAGTACTTC. It codes for CASSLATGGDIQYF.

The genes are TRBV20-1 and TRBJ2-3, with D perhaps TRBD2 (6 bases). CDR3 length: 14 residues. Trimming cost V 7 bases and J 1 base, with 15 bases left between them. Germline-derived CDR1 and CDR2 are DFQATT and SNEGSKA (reference sequence). The CDR3 spells CSVRTGDRTDTQYF. The CDR3 DNA reads TGCAGTGTCCGGACGGGAGATCGCACAGATACGCAGTATTTT.

This clonotype was seen a few times. This chain connects TRBV6-5 to TRBJ2-1; D is ambiguous. The V end was cut by 6 bases, the J end by 2 bases, with 5 bases between. CDR1 and CDR2 (germline): MNHEY, SVGAGI. This CDR3 has 12 amino acids. In DNA, the CDR3 is TGTGCCAGCAGGGACCCCTACAATGAGCAGTTCTTC. Encoded protein: CASRDPYNEQFF.

The J gene is TRBJ2-1, the V gene TRBV10-2, with a weak D call TRBD2 (7 bases). Germline loops: CDR1 WSHSY, CDR2 SAAADI. V lost 5 bases to trimming and J lost 10 bases, with 18 bases between them. This CDR3 has 14 amino acids. This CDR3 reads CASSPAGAVGEQFF. In DNA, the CDR3 is TGCGCCAGCAGTCCGGCGGGGGCGGTTGGAGAGCAGTTCTTC.

This clonotype was observed many times. The V gene is TRBV6-5, the J gene TRBJ1-1; TRBD1 might be the D (5 bases). V gave up 0 bases and J gave up 0 bases, with 8 bases separating them. Germline-derived CDR1 and CDR2 are MNHEY and SVGAGI. This CDR3 is built from 15 residues. The CDR3: CASSYSGVMNTEAFF. The CDR3 DNA reads TGTGCCAGCAGTTACTCGGGGGTGATGAACACTGAAGCTTTCTTT.

This clonotype was counted between two and nine times. The rearrangement links TRBV28 to TRBJ2-1; the D gene is possibly TRBD1 (6 bases). The CDR3 consists of 13 residues. V lost 6 bases to trimming and J lost 9 bases, with 15 bases between them. The germline CDR1 and CDR2 sequences are MDHEN and SYDVKM. The CDR3 region has the DNA TGTGCCAGCAGCCAAAACAGGGATGCTGAGCAGTTCTTC. It codes for CASSQNRDAEQFF.

The CDR3 loop is CSVGIFGGEQFF. The CDR3, as DNA: TGCAGCGTGGGAATTTTTGGTGGTGAGCAGTTCTTC. The chain employs TRBV29-1 and TRBJ2-1; D unclear. CDR1 SQVTM and CDR2 ANQGSEA come from the germline V gene. CDR3 length equals 12 residues. V lost 6 bases and J 9 bases, leaving 15 bases between the germline ends.

The chain recombines TRBV9 with TRBJ1-1, with 7 bases lining up with TRBD1. Trimming removed 3 bases from V and 1 base from J; junction bases left unmatched: 3. Germline values: CDR1 SGDLS, CDR2 YYNGEE. The CDR3 runs to 14 residues. The CDR3: CASSGRGQNTEAFF. The CDR3 nucleotides read TGTGCCAGCAGCGGTAGGGGGCAGAACACTGAAGCTTTCTTT. Full variable domain (outside the CDR3, taken from reference TRBV9 and TRBJ1-1): DSGVTQTPKHLITATGQRVTLRCSPRSGDLSVYWYQQSLDQGLQFLIQYYNGEERAKGNILERFSAQQFPDLHSELNLSSLELGDSALYFCASSGRGQNTEAFFGQGTRLTVV.

The chain links TRBV6-2 or TRBV6-3 to TRBJ2-5; 9 bases line up with TRBD2. Germline CDR1 reads MNHEY; CDR2 reads SVGEGT. The CDR3 is made up of 13 amino acids. Trimming cost V 10 bases and J 8 bases; bases outside gene matches: 11. The CDR3 protein is CATLAGAKRTQYF. CDR3 sequence (DNA): TGTGCCACCTTAGCGGGGGCCAAGAGAACCCAGTACTTC.

This clonotype was detected many times. The chain couples TRBV29-1 to TRBJ2-3; D is unclear. This CDR3 is built from 14 residues. Trimming removed 6 bases at V and 5 bases at J, with 18 bases between. Per germline, CDR1 SQVTM and CDR2 ANQGSEA. Here the CDR3 reads CSVALSVDGDTQYF. The CDR3 bases are TGCAGCGTCGCCCTCTCTGTGGACGGAGATACGCAGTATTTT.

The V gene is TRBV11-2, the J gene TRBJ2-3; TRBD1 is a possible D gene (5 bases). In germline, CDR1 is SGHAT, CDR2 FQNNGV. This CDR3 spans 15 amino acids. V was pared by 5 bases and J by 1 base, with 13 bases between. The CDR3, as DNA: TGTGCCAGCAGCCAGTGGACACCCGGCACAGATACGCAGTATTTT. It yields the protein CASSQWTPGTDTQYF. The full variable domain, with the rest looked up from reference TRBV11-2 and TRBJ2-3, is EAGVAQSPRYKIIEKRQSVAFWCNPISGHATLYWYQQILGQGPKLLIQFQNNGVVDDSQLPKDRFSAERLKGVDSTLKIQPAKLEDSAVYLCASSQWTPGTDTQYFGPGTRLTVL.

This clonotype showed up just a few times. J is TRBJ2-3 and V is TRBV29-1, with D perhaps matching TRBD1 (6 bases). The CDR3 runs to 11 residues. Deletions cut 7 bases from V and 5 bases from J, with 10 bases between. CDR1 SQVTM and CDR2 ANQGSEA come from the germline V gene. The CDR3 region is CSDVRGDTQYF. The CDR3 coding sequence is TGCAGCGATGTCAGGGGAGATACGCAGTATTTT.

This clonotype was observed a few times. This rearrangement joins TRBV11-2 to TRBJ2-3, with D unresolved. Trimming took 2 bases from V and 0 from J, leaving 9 bases between them. The CDR3 sequence is 15 residues long. Germline-derived CDR1 and CDR2 are SGHAT and FQNNGV. CDR3 residues: CASSLNPASTDTQYF. The CDR3, as DNA: TGTGCCAGCAGCTTAAATCCAGCTAGCACAGATACGCAGTATTTT.

This clonotype was seen repeatedly, ten times or more. CDR3 in amino acids: CASSLLGAKNQPQHF. The DNA for the CDR3 is TGCGCCAGCAGCTTGTTGGGAGCGAAGAATCAGCCCCAGCATTTT. The chain uses TRBV5-1 and TRBJ1-5; no clear D. The CDR3 loop spans 15 amino acids. With 1 base removed from V and 4 bases from J, the gap between germline ends came to 12 bases. Looked up from germline, CDR1 is SGHRS and CDR2 is YFSETQ. The variable domain in full, completed from reference TRBV5-1 and TRBJ1-5, reads KAGVTQTPRYLIKTRGQQVTLSCSPISGHRSVSWYQQTPGQGLQFLFEYFSETQRNKGNFPGRFSGRQFSNSRSEMNVSTLELGDSALYLCASSLLGAKNQPQHFGDGTRLSIL.

The chain combines TRBV28 with TRBJ1-1; perhaps TRBD1 as D (6 bases). The CDR3 has 16 amino acids. The V and J ends lost 2 bases and 3 bases respectively, with 16 bases between them. Germline CDR1 and CDR2: MDHEN and SYDVKM. CDR3 residues: CASSLQGRGGYTEAFF. The DNA for the CDR3 is TGTGCCAGCAGTTTACAGGGGCGTGGGGGATACACTGAAGCTTTCTTT.